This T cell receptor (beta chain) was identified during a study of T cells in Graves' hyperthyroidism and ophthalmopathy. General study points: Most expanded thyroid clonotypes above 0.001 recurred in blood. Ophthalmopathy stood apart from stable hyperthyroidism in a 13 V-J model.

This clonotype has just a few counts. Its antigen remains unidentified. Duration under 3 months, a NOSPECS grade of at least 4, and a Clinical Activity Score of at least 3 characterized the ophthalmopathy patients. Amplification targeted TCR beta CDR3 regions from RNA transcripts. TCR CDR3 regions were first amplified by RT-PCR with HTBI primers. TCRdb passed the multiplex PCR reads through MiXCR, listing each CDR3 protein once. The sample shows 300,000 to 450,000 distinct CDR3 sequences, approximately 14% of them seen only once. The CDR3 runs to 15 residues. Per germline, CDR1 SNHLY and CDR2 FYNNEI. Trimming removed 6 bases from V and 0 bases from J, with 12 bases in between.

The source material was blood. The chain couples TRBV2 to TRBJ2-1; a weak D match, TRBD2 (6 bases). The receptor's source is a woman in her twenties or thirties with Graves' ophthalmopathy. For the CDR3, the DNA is TGTGCCAGCAGAAAGGAGGGGAGCTCCTACAATGAGCAGTTCTTC. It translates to CASRKEGSSYNEQFF.